Listed here are 21 T cell receptor beta chains from one sample, sequenced in a study of monozygotic twins with inflammatory bowel disease. TCRdb re-called the 5' RACE reads and gives one entry per CDR3 protein, without DNA. Its table lists over 100,000 distinct CDR3 sequences. The sample consisted of blood. The receptors derive from a human donor with ulcerative colitis or Crohn's disease, or a healthy co-twin of an affected twin (not recorded which).

The rearrangement links TRBV6-5 to TRBJ1-5. Per germline, CDR1 MNHEY and CDR2 SVGAGI. This CDR3 spans 17 amino acids. The CDR3 region is CASTQHARCYSNQPQHF.

V is TRBV18 and J is TRBJ2-3; TCRdb outputs TRBD1, but without DNA this stays unchecked. Germline CDR1 and CDR2: KGHSH and LQKENI. This CDR3 is 15 amino acids long. CDR3 protein: CASSPGTGFGDTQYF.

The chain couples TRBV7-8 to TRBJ2-1. The germline V gene has CDR1 SGHVS and CDR2 FQNEAQ. The CDR3 consists of 15 residues. CDR3: CASSPVGSSYNEQFF.

The chain couples TRBV6-1 to TRBJ2-1; TCRdb selects TRBD1, and the lack of DNA leaves this call unchecked. This CDR3 has 16 residues. Germline V gives CDR1 MNHNS, CDR2 SASEGT. The CDR3 loop is CASSPTGQGLGNEQFF.

The rearrangement links TRBV20-1 to TRBJ2-5; as DNA is missing, the TRBD2 call by TCRdb cannot be tested. Germline V lookup: CDR1 DFQATT, CDR2 SNEGSKA (reference sequence). This CDR3 is 15 amino acids long. CDR3: CSAGPSGGTQETQYF.

The chain recombines TRBV5-1 with TRBJ1-2. The CDR3 contains 15 residues. Germline CDR1 SGHRS, CDR2 YFSETQ. CDR3: CASSLGRLGFYGYTF.

CDR3 protein: CASGNRERNSPLHF. The V call is TRBV6-2 or TRBV6-3, the J call TRBJ1-6; the D call of TRBD1 rests on TCRdb alone, since no DNA is present to check it. The CDR3 spans 14 residues. Germline V lookup: CDR1 MNHEY, CDR2 SVGEGT.

The chain links TRBV20-1 to TRBJ2-7; the D gene TCRdb calls, TRBD2, cannot be checked with no DNA. Germline CDR1 DFQATT, CDR2 SNEGSKA (reference sequence). The CDR3 runs 16 residues. The CDR3 loop is CSARDSGLAGTYEQYF.

V is TRBV10-3 and J is TRBJ2-7; TCRdb calls TRBD2, which cannot be checked without DNA. Germline assignment: CDR1 ENHRY and CDR2 SYGVKD. There are 17 residues in the CDR3. The CDR3 sequence is CAISGRGRARDSYEQYF.

The chain's CDR3 is CASSLKDEQFF. The chain links TRBV7-6 to TRBJ2-1. The CDR3 is 11 amino acids. Germline V gene lookup returns CDR1 SGHVS and CDR2 FNYEAQ.

The V call is TRBV3-1, the J call TRBJ2-1; the D call from TCRdb, TRBD1, cannot be confirmed without DNA. The CDR3 spans 17 residues. Per the germline V gene, CDR1 is LGHDT and CDR2 is YNNKEL (reference sequence). The chain's CDR3 is CASSHRPGSLEGDEQFF.

This CDR3 reads CASSPAGGREYF. The rearrangement links TRBV7-9 to TRBJ2-7; TCRdb gives TRBD2 as the D gene, but with no DNA this cannot be confirmed. The CDR3 contains 12 residues. The germline gives CDR1 SEHNR, CDR2 FQNEAQ (reference sequence).

CDR3 region: CASSQNSGANVLTF. The chain links TRBV3-1 to TRBJ2-6. Germline V gene sequence: CDR1 LGHDT, CDR2 YNNKEL (reference sequence). The CDR3 contains 14 residues. Variable domain in full (rest from reference TRBV3-1 and TRBJ2-6): DTAVSQTPKYLVTQMGNDKSIKCEQNLGHDTMYWYKQDSKKFLKIMFSYNNKELIINETVPNRFSPKSPDKAHLNLHINSLELGDSAVYFCASSQNSGANVLTFGAGSRLTVL.

This chain uses TRBV20-1 with TRBJ2-1; the D call from TCRdb, TRBD1, cannot be confirmed without DNA. The CDR3 length is 14 residues. From germline, CDR1 is DFQATT and CDR2 SNEGSKA (reference sequence). CDR3 amino acids: CSAKTWAGYNEQFF.

The chain is built from TRBV7-2 and TRBJ2-5; TCRdb gives TRBD1 as the D gene, but with no DNA this cannot be confirmed. CDR1 and CDR2 (germline): SGHTA, FQGNSA. The CDR3 runs to 14 residues. The CDR3 spells CASSPRDREETQYF. The full variable domain, rest sourced from reference TRBV7-2 and TRBJ2-5, is GAGVSQSPSNKVTEKGKDVELRCDPISGHTALYWYRQSLGQGLEFLIYFQGNSAPDKSGLPSDRFSAERTGGSVSTLTIQRTQQEDSAVYLCASSPRDREETQYFGPGTRLLVL.

The chain combines TRBV18 with TRBJ2-3. CDR3 length equals 18 residues. Germline assignment: CDR1 KGHSH and CDR2 LQKENI. This chain's CDR3 is CASSPTGLLGEGHDTQYF.

The J gene is TRBJ2-1, the V gene TRBV7-9; TCRdb reports TRBD2, a call that lacks DNA to check it against. Germline loops: CDR1 SEHNR, CDR2 FQNEAQ (reference sequence). This CDR3 comprises 16 residues. CDR3 sequence reads: CASSGLTSGGLNEQFF.

V is TRBV20-1 and J is TRBJ1-1; the D call of TRBD1 rests on TCRdb alone, since no DNA is present to check it. This CDR3 is 13 amino acids long. CDR1 is DFQATT and CDR2 is SNEGSKA in the germline V gene (reference sequence). This chain's CDR3 is CSASPPSNTEAFF.

The chain combines TRBV5-6 with TRBJ2-1; TCRdb picks TRBD1, but there is no DNA to check that call. This CDR3 has 16 residues. Looked up from germline, CDR1 is SGHDT and CDR2 is YYEEEE. The CDR3 spells CASSLTGRDPYNEQFF.

V is TRBV7-8 and J is TRBJ1-4. This CDR3 contains 14 residues. In germline, CDR1 is SGHVS, CDR2 FQNEAQ. This CDR3 reads CASSQTQPMWKLFF.

This chain connects TRBV5-6 to TRBJ2-7; TCRdb names TRBD1, which stays unverified in the absence of DNA. This CDR3 has 12 amino acids. Germline V gene data show CDR1 as SGHDT and CDR2 as YYEEEE. The CDR3 sequence: CASSQQGYEQYF.